This passage covers 20 T cell receptor beta chains from one sample sequenced in a study of graft-versus-host responses after intestinal transplantation. The repertoire was sequenced with immunoSEQ multiplex PCR; TCRdb's copy has only in-frame clones and lacks some. Of around 97,000 clones in the sample, 90% to 95% were seen once. No antigen has been assigned to these receptors. The sequencing used unstimulated CD4+ T cells sorted from spleen or lymph node cells, collected before transplant. These receptor sequences come from a human donor who was the organ donor for an intestinal transplant.

This clone was seen just once. The V call is TRBV6-5, the J call TRBJ1-2; D unclear. Trimming removed 5 bases at V and 4 bases at J, with 14 bases between. The CDR3 spans 14 residues. CDR1 is MNHEY, CDR2 SVGAGI, per germline. CDR3 nucleotide sequence: TGTGCCAGCAGTCCCCCCGGGGTGAGCTATGGCTACACCTTC. It specifies CASSPPGVSYGYTF.

This rearrangement joins TRBV27 to TRBJ2-7; maybe TRBD1 (6 bases). V lost 4 bases, J lost 3 bases, and 13 bases lay in between. The CDR3 extends over 14 amino acids. Per germline, CDR1 MNHEY and CDR2 SMNVEV (reference sequence). CDR3 DNA sequence: TGTGCCAGCAGTTCCTTCAGGGGATTCTACGAGCAGTACTTC. Its translation: CASSSFRGFYEQYF.

The chain is built from TRBV4-1 and TRBJ1-2; D uncertain. The CDR3 has 15 residues. Deletions cut 0 bases from V and 2 bases from J, with 10 bases between. Per the germline V gene, CDR1 is MGHRA and CDR2 is YSYEKL. In DNA, the CDR3 is TGCGCCAGCAGCCAAGAAGAGGGTTCGAACTATGGCTACACCTTC. Protein: CASSQEEGSNYGYTF.

J is TRBJ2-1 and V is TRBV5-1, with 7 bases fitting TRBD2. The V gene's germline CDR1 is SGHRS and CDR2 YFSETQ. CDR3 size: 14 residues. Trimming took 0 bases from V and 7 from J; bases not matched to a gene: 4. CDR3 coding DNA: TGCGCCAGCAGCTTGGCCTGGGGGGGGAATGAGCAGTTCTTC. Its translation is CASSLAWGGNEQFF.

The chain joins TRBV5-1 to TRBJ2-5; a weak D match, TRBD2 (7 bases). CDR1 and CDR2 from the germline V gene are SGHRS and YFSETQ. The CDR3 contains 12 residues. The germline V and J ends were trimmed by 10 bases and 11 bases, with 21 bases remaining between them. Here the CDR3 DNA reads TGCGCCGGGGGGGGGCGAGATACGGGGCAGTACTTC. It yields the protein CAGGGRDTGQYF.

The chain uses TRBV6-5 and TRBJ1-1; the D gene is possibly TRBD1 (6 bases). CDR1 is MNHEY and CDR2 is SVGAGI in the germline V gene. This CDR3 comprises 15 residues. Trimming left V 0 bases short and J 1 base short, with 9 bases between. CDR3 sequence (DNA): TGTGCCAGCAGTTACTCAACAGGGAAGAACACTGAAGCTTTCTTT. It translates to CASSYSTGKNTEAFF.

This clone was counted a few times. The rearrangement links TRBV18 to TRBJ1-1; D possibly corresponds to TRBD1 (5 bases). V was pared by 2 bases and J by 3 bases, with 13 bases between. Germline loops: CDR1 KGHSH, CDR2 LQKENI. CDR3 length equals 15 residues. The CDR3 region is CASSPKPGDDTEAFF. The CDR3 coding sequence is TGTGCCAGCTCACCAAAACCGGGGGACGACACTGAAGCTTTCTTT.

DNA of the CDR3: TGTGCCAGCAGATCCGGGACAGGGGGCCCCGGGGAGCTGTTTTTT. It codes for CASRSGTGGPGELFF. V is TRBV5-4 and J is TRBJ2-2; TRBD1 matches at 12 bases. V gave up 5 bases and J gave up 6 bases; unmatched junction bases: 5. CDR1 is SGHNT and CDR2 is YYREEE in the germline V gene (reference sequence). The length of the CDR3 is 15 residues. The variable domain in full, completed from reference TRBV5-4 and TRBJ2-2, reads ETGVTQSPTHLIKTRGQQVTLRCSSQSGHNTVSWYQQALGQGPQFIFQYYREEENGRGNFPPRFSGLQFPNYSSELNVNALELDDSALYLCASRSGTGGPGELFFGEGSRLTVL.

This clone was seen only once. The gene calls are TRBV6-6 and TRBJ1-1, with 9 bases fitting TRBD1. Looked up from germline, CDR1 is MNHNY and CDR2 is SVGAGI (reference sequence). V trimming: 2 bases; J trimming: 0 bases; junction bases outside the gene matches: 1. The CDR3 length is 15 residues. DNA of the CDR3: TGTGCCAGCAGTTACGGGACAGGGATGAACACTGAAGCTTTCTTT. Protein: CASSYGTGMNTEAFF.

V gene TRBV27 combines with J gene TRBJ1-6, with D perhaps TRBD1 (6 bases). CDR1 is MNHEY, CDR2 SMNVEV, per germline (reference sequence). CDR3 size: 19 residues. Trimming shortened V by 4 bases and J by 2 bases, and 21 bases separated the two germline ends. In nucleotides, the CDR3 is TGTGCCAGCAGTTCCCGGGGACATGGGGTATTGGCCTATAATTCACCCCTCCACTTT. It translates to CASSSRGHGVLAYNSPLHF.

V and J are TRBV9 and TRBJ1-2; TRBD1 aligns across 9 bases. CDR1 and CDR2 (germline): SGDLS, YYNGEE. V lost 3 bases, J lost 5 bases, and 5 bases stayed unmatched. The CDR3 spans 14 residues. The CDR3 region is CASSGQGGWYGYTF. The CDR3 coding sequence is TGTGCCAGCAGCGGACAGGGGGGTTGGTATGGCTACACCTTC.

J is TRBJ2-1 and V is TRBV4-3; no reliable D call. Per the germline V gene, CDR1 is LGHNA and CDR2 is YSLEER. Trimming left V 0 bases short and J 8 bases short, with 11 bases between. The CDR3 contains 14 residues. The CDR3, as DNA: TGCGCCAGCAGCCAAGATTTGGTAGTTTATGAGCAGTTCTTC. Its protein is CASSQDLVVYEQFF.

J is TRBJ2-2 and V is TRBV7-9; 7 bases are a match to TRBD1. V was pared by 6 bases and J by 1 base, with 8 bases of the junction left unmatched. Per the germline V gene, CDR1 is SEHNR and CDR2 is FQNEAQ (reference sequence). This CDR3 contains 16 residues. CDR3 DNA sequence: TGTGCCAGCAGGACAGGGCCTGTGGAGAACACCGGGGAGCTGTTTTTT. Amino acids: CASRTGPVENTGELFF.

This chain joins TRBV6-6 and TRBJ1-2; tentatively, D is TRBD1 (5 bases). The CDR3 consists of 13 residues. Germline V lookup: CDR1 MNHNY, CDR2 SVGAGI (reference sequence). The ends were cut back, 1 base at V and 8 bases at J, with 11 bases in the middle. This CDR3 is CASSYLTERGYTF. In nucleotides, the CDR3 is TGTGCCAGCAGTTACTTGACAGAGAGGGGCTACACCTTC.

This clone was observed a few times. CDR3 sequence (DNA): TGTGCCAGCAGCCAGGACAGGGAGAACACTGAAGCTTTCTTT. It codes for CASSQDRENTEAFF. The V and J genes are TRBV6-6 and TRBJ1-1, with 8 nucleotides matching TRBD1. V lost 6 bases, J lost 1 base, and 4 bases stayed unmatched. Germline V gene lookup returns CDR1 MNHNY and CDR2 SVGAGI (reference sequence). This CDR3 is 14 amino acids long.

The chain has TRBV4-2 and TRBJ2-5; 14 bases are a match to TRBD2. Near its end, the DNA agrees better with TRBJ2-7, so the J call may be wrong. The germline CDR1 and CDR2 sequences are LGHNA and YNFKEQ. The CDR3 has 18 residues. The CDR3: CASSFPGLAGESSYEQYF. The CDR3, as DNA: TGTGCCAGCAGCTTCCCGGGACTAGCGGGGGAGAGCTCCTACGAGCAGTACTTC.

This clone was found once. V is TRBV2 and J is TRBJ1-6; D remains unclear. Germline CDR1 SNHLY, CDR2 FYNNEI. The V end was cut by 0 bases, the J end by 7 bases, with 13 bases between. This CDR3 comprises 16 residues. In nucleotides, the CDR3 is TGTGCCAGCAGTGAAGCGCTTAGGCGGGGAAATTCACCCCTCCACTTT. Residues: CASSEALRRGNSPLHF.

The CDR3 region has the DNA TGTGCCAGCAGCGTATATGACAGGGTGAACACCGGGGAGCTGTTTTTT. As protein: CASSVYDRVNTGELFF. The rearrangement links TRBV9 to TRBJ2-2, with TRBD1 matching over 7 bases. CDR1 is SGDLS and CDR2 is YYNGEE in the germline V gene. The V segment lost 1 base and the J segment 1 base; nucleotides outside the gene matches: 4. The CDR3 is made up of 16 amino acids. The full variable domain, its missing parts supplied by reference TRBV9 and TRBJ2-2, is DSGVTQTPKHLITATGQRVTLRCSPRSGDLSVYWYQQSLDQGLQFLIQYYNGEERAKGNILERFSAQQFPDLHSELNLSSLELGDSALYFCASSVYDRVNTGELFFGEGSRLTVL.

The chain uses TRBV9 and TRBJ1-2, with 10 bases fitting TRBD1. Germline assignment: CDR1 SGDLS and CDR2 YYNGEE. Trimming cost V 3 bases and J 4 bases; bases outside gene matches: 6. The CDR3 runs to 15 residues. The CDR3 spells CASSARGDRGYGYTF. DNA of the CDR3: TGTGCCAGCAGCGCGCGGGGGGACAGGGGCTATGGCTACACCTTC. Full variable domain (rest looked up from reference TRBV9 and TRBJ1-2): DSGVTQTPKHLITATGQRVTLRCSPRSGDLSVYWYQQSLDQGLQFLIQYYNGEERAKGNILERFSAQQFPDLHSELNLSSLELGDSALYFCASSARGDRGYGYTFGSGTRLTVV.

The rearrangement links TRBV12-5 to TRBJ1-2, with 8 bases identical to TRBD1. V lost 5 bases to trimming and J lost 5 bases; unmatched junction nucleotides: 4. This CDR3 spans 13 amino acids. Per germline, CDR1 LGHNT and CDR2 FRNRAP. DNA of the CDR3: TGTGCTAGTGGTCTAAGACAGGGGTATGGCTACACCTTC. Protein: CASGLRQGYGYTF.